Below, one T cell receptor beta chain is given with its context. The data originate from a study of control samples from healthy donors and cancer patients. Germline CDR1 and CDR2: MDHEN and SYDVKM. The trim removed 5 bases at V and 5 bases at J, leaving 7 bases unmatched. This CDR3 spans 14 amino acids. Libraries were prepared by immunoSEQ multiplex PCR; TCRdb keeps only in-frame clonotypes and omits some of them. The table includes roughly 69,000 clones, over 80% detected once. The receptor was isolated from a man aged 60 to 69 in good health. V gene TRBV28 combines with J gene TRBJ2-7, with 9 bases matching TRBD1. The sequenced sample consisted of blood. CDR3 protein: CASSHRGLLHEQYF. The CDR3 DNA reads TGTGCCAGCAGTCACAGGGGGCTGCTTCACGAGCAGTACTTC.